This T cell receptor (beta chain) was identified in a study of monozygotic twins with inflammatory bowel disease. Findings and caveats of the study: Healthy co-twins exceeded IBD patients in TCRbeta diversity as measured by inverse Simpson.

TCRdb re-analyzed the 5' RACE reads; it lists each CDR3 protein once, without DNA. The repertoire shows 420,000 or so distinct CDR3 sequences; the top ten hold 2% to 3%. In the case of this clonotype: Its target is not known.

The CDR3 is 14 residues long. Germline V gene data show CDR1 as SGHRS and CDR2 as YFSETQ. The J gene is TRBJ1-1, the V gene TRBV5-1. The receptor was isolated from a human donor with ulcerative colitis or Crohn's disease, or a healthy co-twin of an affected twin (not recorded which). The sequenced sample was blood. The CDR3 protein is CASSAGRMNTEAFF.